These T cell receptor beta chains were read from a single sample in a study of stem cell transplantation in POMP-related autoinflammatory disease. Measured with immunoSEQ multiplex PCR; TCRdb has only the in-frame clones, and not every one. The data contain 25,000 to 30,000 clones, around 83% of them singletons. Source: CD4+ T cells from PBMCs, taken before stem cell transplantation. The origin of the receptors is a human donor with POMP-related autoinflammation and immune dysregulation (PRAID). The CDR3 runs from the conserved cysteine through the conserved F or W. Each record gives: J gene, D gene, V gene, clone size, CDR3 DNA, CDR3 protein. A D gene is named only where the DNA matches it firmly. Size tells how often a clone was seen (once, few, many) or the class of an expanded clone, and some rows leave it out.

j_call: TRBJ2-1
d_call: .
v_call: TRBV28
clone_size: .
cdr3_nt: TGTGCCAGCGGAAGACAGGGGAGGGGCTGGGGCTACAATGAGCAGTTCTTC
cdr3_aa: CASGRQGRGWGYNEQFF

j_call: TRBJ2-7
d_call: .
v_call: TRBV7-9
clone_size: .
cdr3_nt: TGTGCCAGCAGCTTAGCGAGGGGGTACGAGCAGTACTTC
cdr3_aa: CASSLARGYEQYF

j_call: TRBJ2-3
d_call: .
v_call: TRBV9
clone_size: .
cdr3_nt: TGTGCCAGCAGCGTTTCGAGAGTAAGCACAGATACGCAGTATTTT
cdr3_aa: CASSVSRVSTDTQYF

j_call: TRBJ1-4
d_call: TRBD1
v_call: TRBV18
clone_size: .
cdr3_nt: TGTGCCAGCTCACCCCCGGGACAGGGAATACGAGGTGAAAAACTGTTTTTT
cdr3_aa: CASSPPGQGIRGEKLFF

j_call: TRBJ2-5
d_call: .
v_call: TRBV4-1
clone_size: .
cdr3_nt: TGCGCCAGCAGCCTGGGACGGGCCGAGACCCAGTACTTC
cdr3_aa: CASSLGRAETQYF

j_call: TRBJ1-6
d_call: .
v_call: TRBV15
clone_size: .
cdr3_nt: TGTGCCACCAGCAGAGATATGGGACCCGATTCACCCCTCCACTTT
cdr3_aa: CATSRDMGPDSPLHF

j_call: TRBJ2-1
d_call: .
v_call: TRBV29-1
clone_size: .
cdr3_nt: TGCAGCCTAGGGACCACAAGTTACAATGAGCAGTTCTTC
cdr3_aa: CSLGTTSYNEQFF

j_call: TRBJ2-7
d_call: TRBD2
v_call: TRBV5-8
clone_size: .
cdr3_nt: TGTGCCAGCAGCTTACTTGGACTAGCGGGAGTAATCCGCAACGAGCAGTACTTC
cdr3_aa: CASSLLGLAGVIRNEQYF

j_call: TRBJ2-7
d_call: .
v_call: TRBV21-1
clone_size: .
cdr3_nt: TGTGCCAGCAGCAAAGTCGAAGGGCTCCCGTACGAGCAGTACTTC
cdr3_aa: CASSKVEGLPYEQYF

j_call: TRBJ1-4
d_call: .
v_call: TRBV2
clone_size: few
cdr3_nt: TGTGCCAGCAGACCAGGGCCCGAAAAACTGTTTTTT
cdr3_aa: CASRPGPEKLFF

j_call: TRBJ1-2
d_call: TRBD1
v_call: TRBV7-9
clone_size: .
cdr3_nt: TGTGCCAGCAGCTTAAGACAGGGACCCAGTGGGGACGATGGCTACACCTTC
cdr3_aa: CASSLRQGPSGDDGYTF

j_call: TRBJ1-4
d_call: .
v_call: TRBV15
clone_size: .
cdr3_nt: TGTGCCACCAGCAGAGATCAGCGGGGCCTTAATGAAAAACTGTTTTTT
cdr3_aa: CATSRDQRGLNEKLFF

j_call: TRBJ2-1
d_call: .
v_call: TRBV7-3
clone_size: .
cdr3_nt: TGTGCCAGCAGATCTGGCGACGCCCGCGAGCAGTTCTTC
cdr3_aa: CASRSGDAREQFF

j_call: TRBJ1-5
d_call: .
v_call: TRBV5-1
clone_size: .
cdr3_nt: TGCGCCAGCAGCGCAGATAGCAATCAGCCCCAGCATTTT
cdr3_aa: CASSADSNQPQHF

j_call: TRBJ2-5
d_call: .
v_call: TRBV28
clone_size: few
cdr3_nt: TGTGCCAGCAGTTTATCTGCTCTAGAGACCCAGTACTTC
cdr3_aa: CASSLSALETQYF

j_call: TRBJ1-1
d_call: .
v_call: TRBV6-5
clone_size: .
cdr3_nt: TGTGCCAGCAGCCAACGAAAGCACCAGAACACTGAAGCTTTCTTT
cdr3_aa: CASSQRKHQNTEAFF

j_call: TRBJ2-1
d_call: .
v_call: TRBV5-4
clone_size: .
cdr3_nt: TGTGCCAGCAGCGCGGCCGGGGGATTCAATGAGCAGTTCTTC
cdr3_aa: CASSAAGGFNEQFF

j_call: TRBJ2-1
d_call: TRBD2
v_call: TRBV5-4
clone_size: .
cdr3_nt: TGTGCCAGCAGCCCGGGGTCCGGACTAGCTAGTTACAATGAGCAGTTCTTC
cdr3_aa: CASSPGSGLASYNEQFF

j_call: TRBJ2-1
d_call: .
v_call: TRBV28
clone_size: .
cdr3_nt: TGTGCCATAGGGGGGCGGGCCTACAATGAGCAGTTCTTC
cdr3_aa: CAIGGRAYNEQFF

j_call: TRBJ2-5
d_call: TRBD2
v_call: TRBV27
clone_size: .
cdr3_nt: TGTGCCAGCAGTAGTCGACCGGGACTAGCTAGTCCCGGGCGTCGAGAGACCCAGTACTTC
cdr3_aa: CASSSRPGLASPGRRETQYF

j_call: TRBJ2-6
d_call: TRBD1
v_call: TRBV4-2
clone_size: .
cdr3_nt: TGTGCCAGCAGCCGACAAGGACAGGGGTCCCCCTCTGGGGCCAACGTCCTGACTTTC
cdr3_aa: CASSRQGQGSPSGANVLTF

j_call: TRBJ2-7
d_call: .
v_call: TRBV6-6
clone_size: few
cdr3_nt: TGTGCCAGCAGCAACGGAGGCGGCGGGATGGGCCACGAGCAGTACTTC
cdr3_aa: CASSNGGGGMGHEQYF

j_call: TRBJ1-1
d_call: .
v_call: TRBV29-1
clone_size: .
cdr3_nt: TGCAGCGTTAAAACCGGAACGGACACTGAAGCTTTCTTT
cdr3_aa: CSVKTGTDTEAFF

j_call: TRBJ2-5
d_call: .
v_call: TRBV6-5
clone_size: .
cdr3_nt: TGTGCCAGCAATACTCAGGGATGGGGTCGCGGGACCCAGTACTTC
cdr3_aa: CASNTQGWGRGTQYF

j_call: TRBJ2-2
d_call: TRBD2
v_call: TRBV28
clone_size: .
cdr3_nt: TGTGCCAGCACTTTAGCGGGACCCGGGGAGCTGTTTTTT
cdr3_aa: CASTLAGPGELFF

j_call: TRBJ1-2
d_call: .
v_call: TRBV9
clone_size: .
cdr3_nt: TGTGCCAGCAGCGGGGGAGTAGACTATGGCTACACCTTC
cdr3_aa: CASSGGVDYGYTF

j_call: TRBJ2-7
d_call: TRBD1
v_call: TRBV19
clone_size: .
cdr3_nt: TGTGCCAGTAGCGGTTGGGACAGGGTTGTTCCGAGCTACGAGCAGTACTTC
cdr3_aa: CASSGWDRVVPSYEQYF

j_call: TRBJ1-2
d_call: .
v_call: TRBV29-1
clone_size: few
cdr3_nt: TGCAGCGCCCGCCAGGCAGGAGACGATGGCTACACCTTC
cdr3_aa: CSARQAGDDGYTF

j_call: TRBJ1-2
d_call: .
v_call: TRBV18
clone_size: .
cdr3_nt: TGTGCCAGCTCACCACCGGGCAGTCCTAACTATGGCTACACCTTC
cdr3_aa: CASSPPGSPNYGYTF

j_call: TRBJ1-5
d_call: .
v_call: TRBV6-1
clone_size: few
cdr3_nt: TGTGCCAGCAGCCGATCGCGCAATCAGCCCCAGCATTTT
cdr3_aa: CASSRSRNQPQHF

j_call: TRBJ2-7
d_call: TRBD2
v_call: TRBV2
clone_size: .
cdr3_nt: TGTGCCAGCAGGCACGAAGCGGGAGGCTACGAGCAGTACTTC
cdr3_aa: CASRHEAGGYEQYF